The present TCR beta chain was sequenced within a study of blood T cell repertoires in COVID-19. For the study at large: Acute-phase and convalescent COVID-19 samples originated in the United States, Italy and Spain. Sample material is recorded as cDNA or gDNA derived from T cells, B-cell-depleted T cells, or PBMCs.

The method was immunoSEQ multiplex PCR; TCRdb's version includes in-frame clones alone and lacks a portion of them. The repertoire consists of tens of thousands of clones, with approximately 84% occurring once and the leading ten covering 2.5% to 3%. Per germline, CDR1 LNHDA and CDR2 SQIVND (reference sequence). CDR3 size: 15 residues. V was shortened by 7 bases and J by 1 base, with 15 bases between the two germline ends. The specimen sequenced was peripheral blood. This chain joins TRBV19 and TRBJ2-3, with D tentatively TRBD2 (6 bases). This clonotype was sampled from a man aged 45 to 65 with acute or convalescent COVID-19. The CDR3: CASNLGWGGTDTQYF. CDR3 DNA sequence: TGTGCCAGTAATCTTGGGTGGGGGGGCACAGATACGCAGTATTTT.